The source of this TCR beta chain is a study of shared clonotypes between healthy human individuals. Using 200 ng DNA, around 30,000 T cell genomes, the sorted-subset replicate PCRs were run. Sequenced by immunoSEQ multiplex PCR; TCRdb stores in-frame clones only, minus some. Among roughly 1.4 million clones listed, 98% were seen once. The CDR3 extends over 15 amino acids. Germline assignment: CDR1 MNHNS and CDR2 SASEGT. Trimming removed 6 bases from V and 0 bases from J, with 9 bases in between. The sample comprised naive CD4+ T cells sorted from blood. As to subset: CD45RA+ positively selected. This sequence joins TRBV6-1 and TRBJ2-6, with D tentatively TRBD1 (5 bases). This TCR was sampled from a man younger than 45 in good health. CDR3 sequence reads: CASSVGASGANVLTF. CDR3 DNA sequence: TGTGCCAGCAGCGTTGGGGCCTCTGGGGCCAACGTCCTGACTTTC.